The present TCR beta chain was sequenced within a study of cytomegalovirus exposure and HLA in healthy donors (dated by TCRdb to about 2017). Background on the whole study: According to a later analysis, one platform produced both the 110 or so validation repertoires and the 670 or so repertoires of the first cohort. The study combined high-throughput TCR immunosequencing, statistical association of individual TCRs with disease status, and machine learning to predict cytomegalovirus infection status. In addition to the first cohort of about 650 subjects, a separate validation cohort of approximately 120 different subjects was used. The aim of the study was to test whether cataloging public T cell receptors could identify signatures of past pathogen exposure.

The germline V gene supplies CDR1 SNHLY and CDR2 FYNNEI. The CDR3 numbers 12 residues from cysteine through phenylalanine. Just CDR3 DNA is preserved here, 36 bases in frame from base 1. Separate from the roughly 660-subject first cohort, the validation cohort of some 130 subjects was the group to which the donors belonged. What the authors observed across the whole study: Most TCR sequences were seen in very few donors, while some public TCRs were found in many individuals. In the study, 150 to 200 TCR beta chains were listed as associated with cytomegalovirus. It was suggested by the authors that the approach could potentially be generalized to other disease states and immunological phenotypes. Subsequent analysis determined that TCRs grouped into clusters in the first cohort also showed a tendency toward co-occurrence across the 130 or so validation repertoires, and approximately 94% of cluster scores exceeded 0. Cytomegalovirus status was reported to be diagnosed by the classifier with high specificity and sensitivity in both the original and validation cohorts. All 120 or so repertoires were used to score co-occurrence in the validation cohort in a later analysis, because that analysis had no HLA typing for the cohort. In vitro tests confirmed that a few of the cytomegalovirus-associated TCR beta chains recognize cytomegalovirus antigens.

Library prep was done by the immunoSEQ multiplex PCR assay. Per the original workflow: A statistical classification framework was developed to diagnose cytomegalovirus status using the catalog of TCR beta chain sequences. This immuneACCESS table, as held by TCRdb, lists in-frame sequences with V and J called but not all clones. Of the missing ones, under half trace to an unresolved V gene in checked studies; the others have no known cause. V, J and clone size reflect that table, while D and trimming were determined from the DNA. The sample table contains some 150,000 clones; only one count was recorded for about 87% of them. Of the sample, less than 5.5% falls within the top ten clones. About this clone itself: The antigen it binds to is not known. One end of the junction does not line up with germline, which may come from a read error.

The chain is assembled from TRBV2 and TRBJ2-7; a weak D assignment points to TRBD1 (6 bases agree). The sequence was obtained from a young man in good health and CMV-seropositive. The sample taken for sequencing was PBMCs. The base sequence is TGTGCCAGCAGTGATTTCCGGCCAGGGGTCTCATTC. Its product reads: CASSDFRPGVSF.